This T cell receptor (beta chain) derives from a study of cytomegalovirus exposure and HLA in healthy donors. Both 60 Vbeta primers and 13 Jbeta primers went into the PCR. The table came from immunoSEQ multiplex PCR; TCRdb's copy has only in-frame clones and leaves some out. The sample comprises approximately 150,000 clones, roughly 85% of which are singletons, and 0.75% to 0.95% rests with the top ten. Study-wide findings and caveats: Cytomegalovirus association was listed for roughly 160 TCR beta chains. Diagnosis of cytomegalovirus status made by the classifier reportedly showed high specificity and sensitivity. Confirmation in vitro established that three CMV-associated chains were specific for CMV antigens. HLA restriction was apparent for most CMV-associated TCR beta chains in a later analysis.

On this clone: The antigen is not known.

CDR1 is SNHLY and CDR2 is FYNNEI in the germline V gene. Unmatched junction bases numbered 10, after V lost 10 bases and J lost 7 bases. There are 14 residues in the CDR3. The TCR was taken from a woman under 40 in good health and CMV-seronegative. The sequencing input was PBMCs. This chain joins TRBV2 and TRBJ2-1; 10 positions match TRBD2. In nucleotides, the CDR3 is TGTGCCACCCCCAGCGGGGGGGCGGGAAATGAGCAGTTCTTC. It codes for CATPSGGAGNEQFF.